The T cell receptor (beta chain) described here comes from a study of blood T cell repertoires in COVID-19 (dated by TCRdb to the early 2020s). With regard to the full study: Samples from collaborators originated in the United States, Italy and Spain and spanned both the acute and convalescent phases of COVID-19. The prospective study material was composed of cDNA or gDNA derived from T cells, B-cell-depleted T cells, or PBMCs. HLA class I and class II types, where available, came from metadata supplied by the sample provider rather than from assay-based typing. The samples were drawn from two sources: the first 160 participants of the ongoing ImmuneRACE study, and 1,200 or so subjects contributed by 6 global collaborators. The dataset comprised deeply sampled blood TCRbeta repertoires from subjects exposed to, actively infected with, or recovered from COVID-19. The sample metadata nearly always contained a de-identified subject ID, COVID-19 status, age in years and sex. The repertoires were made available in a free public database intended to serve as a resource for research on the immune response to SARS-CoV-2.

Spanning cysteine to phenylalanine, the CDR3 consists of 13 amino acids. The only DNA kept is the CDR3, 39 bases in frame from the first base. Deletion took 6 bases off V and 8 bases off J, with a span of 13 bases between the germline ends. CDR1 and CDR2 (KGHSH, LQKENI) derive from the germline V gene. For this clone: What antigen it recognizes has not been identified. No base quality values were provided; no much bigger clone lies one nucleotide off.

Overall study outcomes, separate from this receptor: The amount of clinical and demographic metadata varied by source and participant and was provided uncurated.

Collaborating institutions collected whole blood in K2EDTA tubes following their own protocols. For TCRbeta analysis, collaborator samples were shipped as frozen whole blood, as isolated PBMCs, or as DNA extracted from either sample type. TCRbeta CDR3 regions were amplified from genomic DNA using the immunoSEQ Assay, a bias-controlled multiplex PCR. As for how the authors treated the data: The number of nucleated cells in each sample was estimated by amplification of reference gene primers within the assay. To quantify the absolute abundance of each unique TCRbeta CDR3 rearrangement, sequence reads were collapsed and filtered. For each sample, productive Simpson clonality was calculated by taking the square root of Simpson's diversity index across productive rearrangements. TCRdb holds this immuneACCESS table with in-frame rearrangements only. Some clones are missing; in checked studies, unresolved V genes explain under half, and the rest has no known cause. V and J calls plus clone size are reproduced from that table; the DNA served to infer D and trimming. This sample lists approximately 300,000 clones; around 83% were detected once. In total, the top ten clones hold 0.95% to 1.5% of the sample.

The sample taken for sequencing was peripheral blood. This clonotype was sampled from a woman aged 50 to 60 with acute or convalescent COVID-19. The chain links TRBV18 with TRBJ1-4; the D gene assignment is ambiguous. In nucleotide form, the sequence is TGTGCCAGCTCCATTTCTTTGGAGGAAAAACTGTTTTTT. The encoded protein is CASSISLEEKLFF.